This TCR beta chain was obtained from a study of control samples from healthy donors and cancer patients. Germline CDR1 and CDR2: LNHDA and SQIVND (reference sequence). The CDR3 is 14 residues long. V gave up 4 bases and J gave up 2 bases, with 9 bases separating them. Assay: immunoSEQ multiplex PCR; the TCRdb copy retains only in-frame clones and omits some. Among about 140,000 clones listed, 91% were seen once. This TCR came from a man between 18 and 29 years old in good health. V gene TRBV19 combines with J gene TRBJ2-4, with D perhaps matching TRBD1 (5 bases). Material for sequencing was blood. CDR3 bases: TGTGCCAGTAGTAAGGGGTTGTCCAAAAACATTCAGTACTTC. Protein sequence: CASSKGLSKNIQYF. Using reference TRBV19 and TRBJ2-4 for the parts outside the CDR3, the full variable domain is DGGITQSPKYLFRKEGQNVTLSCEQNLNHDAMYWYRQDPGQGLRLIYYSQIVNDFQKGDIAEGYSVSREKKESFPLTVTSAQKNPTAFYLCASSKGLSKNIQYFGAGTRLSVL.